Each of the 17 T cell receptor beta chains below was sequenced from the same sample in a study of T-cell memory formation after mild COVID-19. MiXCR was run by TCRdb on the 5' RACE reads, yielding one entry per CDR3 protein. The sample lists roughly 550,000 distinct CDR3 sequences, roughly 22% seen once, with roughly an eighth in the top ten. The sequenced sample consisted of PBMCs or a T cell subset sorted from them (not recorded which). All receptors derive from an adult woman who had mild COVID-19 (a few samples of this study predate the infection). Cell type and time point are not known.

This chain joins TRBV6-1 and TRBJ2-7; TRBD1 agrees at 7 bases. Germline V lookup: CDR1 MNHNS, CDR2 SASEGT. The V gene end was trimmed by 3 bases and the J gene end by 4 bases; junction bases not matched to a gene: 9. The CDR3 is 15 amino acids. The CDR3 sequence is CASSEVTGPAYEQYF. Written as DNA, the CDR3 is TGTGCCAGCAGTGAGGTGACAGGGCCGGCGTACGAGCAGTACTTC.

There are a few counts of this clonotype. The rearrangement links TRBV6-5 to TRBJ2-3, with D perhaps matching TRBD1 (6 bases). CDR1 MNHEY and CDR2 SVGAGI come from the germline V gene. The CDR3 contains 14 residues. Trimming removed 6 bases at V and 2 bases at J, with 12 bases between. CDR3 nucleotides: TGTGCCAGCAGAGGGTACAGGGACACAGATACGCAGTATTTT. Its protein product is CASRGYRDTDTQYF.

The rearrangement links TRBV19 to TRBJ1-2; 9 bases map to TRBD1. The germline V gene encodes CDR1 LNHDA and CDR2 SQIVND (reference sequence). V shed 5 bases and J 8 bases; nucleotides not matched to a gene: 6. The CDR3 loop spans 13 amino acids. This chain's CDR3 is CASSWDRVDGYTF. CDR3 bases: TGTGCCAGTAGTTGGGACAGGGTGGACGGCTACACCTTC. Full variable domain (missing parts from reference TRBV19 and TRBJ1-2): DGGITQSPKYLFRKEGQNVTLSCEQNLNHDAMYWYRQDPGQGLRLIYYSQIVNDFQKGDIAEGYSVSREKKESFPLTVTSAQKNPTAFYLCASSWDRVDGYTFGSGTRLTVV.

There are many counts of this clonotype. The genes are TRBV5-1 and TRBJ1-1, with D hard to call. Germline V gives CDR1 SGHRS, CDR2 YFSETQ. The CDR3 loop spans 14 amino acids. The V end was cut by 0 bases, the J end by 3 bases, with 9 bases between. For the CDR3, the DNA is TGCGCCAGCAGCTTGGGAAATGGGGACACTGAAGCTTTCTTT. This codes for CASSLGNGDTEAFF.

This clonotype is a singleton in its sample. J is TRBJ1-5 and V is TRBV18; the match to TRBD1 covers 7 bases. This CDR3 is 17 amino acids long. With 1 base clipped from V and 5 bases from J, the junction kept 11 bases outside the gene matches. In germline, CDR1 is KGHSH, CDR2 LQKENI. The CDR3 nucleotides are TGTGCCAGCTCACCACTCGGTCTGACAGGGAAGGATCAGCCCCAGCATTTT. Its protein product is CASSPLGLTGKDQPQHF.

The chain recombines TRBV19 with TRBJ2-3; tentatively, D is TRBD2 (6 bases). The CDR3 is made up of 15 amino acids. In germline, CDR1 is LNHDA, CDR2 SQIVND (reference sequence). V shed 7 bases and J shed 3 bases, with 17 bases lying between them. Here the CDR3 DNA reads TGTGCCAGTAAGGAGAGCGGGTTAAGGACAGATACGCAGTATTTT. The encoded protein is CASKESGLRTDTQYF.

The table lists this clonotype with a few counts. The J gene is TRBJ2-5, the V gene TRBV24-1, with 7 bases identical to TRBD2. The CDR3 runs 16 residues. J lost 1 base, V lost 3 bases, and 7 bases had no gene match. Germline-derived CDR1 and CDR2 are KGHDR and SFDVKD. CDR3 protein: CATSDHTRGVQETQYF. The CDR3 DNA reads as TGTGCCACCAGTGATCATACCCGGGGGGTCCAAGAGACCCAGTACTTC.

This clonotype was observed a few times. The rearrangement links TRBV25-1 to TRBJ1-1, with D tentatively TRBD1 (6 bases). Per the germline V gene, CDR1 is MGHDK and CDR2 is SYGVNS. V lost 3 bases, J lost 4 bases, and 12 bases lay in between. The CDR3 is made up of 14 amino acids. This CDR3 reads CASSDLEGGTEAFF. The CDR3 DNA sequence: TGTGCCAGCAGTGACCTTGAGGGGGGCACTGAAGCTTTCTTT.

This chain connects TRBV20-1 to TRBJ2-1; 11 positions agree with TRBD2. The ends lost 1 base at V and 6 bases at J; junction bases unmatched: 2. Germline CDR1 and CDR2: DFQATT and SNEGSKA (reference sequence). This CDR3 has 14 residues. The CDR3 loop is CSARALAGGNEQFF. The CDR3 DNA reads TGCAGTGCTAGAGCCCTAGCGGGAGGCAATGAGCAGTTCTTC.

The chain has TRBV7-9 and TRBJ2-7; D might be TRBD1 or TRBD2, each matching 5 bases. The V end was cut by 4 bases, the J end by 2 bases, with 15 bases between. The CDR3 is 15 amino acids. From germline, CDR1 is SEHNR and CDR2 FQNEAQ (reference sequence). DNA for the CDR3: TGTGCCAGCAGCTGGGCCGGGACGCCAACCTACGAGCAGTACTTC. This gives the protein CASSWAGTPTYEQYF.

The rearrangement joins TRBV18 to TRBJ2-3, with D uncertain. Germline V gene lookup returns CDR1 KGHSH and CDR2 LQKENI. Trimming shortened V by 2 bases and J by 0 bases, and 9 bases separated the two germline ends. This CDR3 comprises 15 residues. CDR3 sequence (DNA): TGTGCCAGCTCACCAAGAGAGGACAGCACAGATACGCAGTATTTT. Residues: CASSPREDSTDTQYF.

This clonotype has more than one count but fewer than ten. CDR3 DNA sequence: TGTGCCAGCAACCAAAGAACTAGCGGCAATGAGCAGTTCTTC. Residues: CASNQRTSGNEQFF. The gene calls are TRBV2 and TRBJ2-1; 8 bases map to TRBD2. CDR3 length: 14 amino acids. V lost 7 bases, J lost 6 bases, and 8 bases stayed unmatched. Germline V gene sequence: CDR1 SNHLY, CDR2 FYNNEI.

J is TRBJ2-3 and V is TRBV7-9; no firm D call. The CDR3 is 15 amino acids. Per germline, CDR1 SEHNR and CDR2 FQNEAQ (reference sequence). Between the trimmed V and J ends, which lost 2 bases and 2 bases, there was a span of 11 bases. CDR3 loop: CASSLLGATTDTQYF. Here the CDR3 DNA reads TGTGCCAGCAGCTTACTAGGCGCGACCACAGATACGCAGTATTTT.

The V and J genes are TRBV29-1 and TRBJ1-2; D is undetermined. Germline CDR1 and CDR2: SQVTM and ANQGSEA. The CDR3 is 13 amino acids. Trimming pared 4 bases from V and 5 bases from J, leaving 14 bases between. CDR3 nucleotides: TGCAGCGTTGGAGGTGCCAGAGAGTATGGCTACACCTTC. This encodes CSVGGAREYGYTF.

CDR3 in DNA: TGTGCCATCAGAGGGACGACAGGCCCGAACACCGGGGAGCTGTTTTTT. Protein product: CAIRGTTGPNTGELFF. The V and J genes are TRBV10-3 and TRBJ2-2, with D possibly matching TRBD1 (6 bases). The V gene lost 6 bases and the J gene lost 0 bases, with 14 bases spanning the gap. Germline assignment: CDR1 ENHRY and CDR2 SYGVKD. This CDR3 comprises 16 residues.

DNA of the CDR3: TGCGCCAGCAGCCGACTCACAACGACTAGCGGCGCCACAGATACGCAGTATTTT. This translates into CASSRLTTTSGATDTQYF. This chain links TRBV4-3 with TRBJ2-3; 9 nucleotides agree with TRBD2. The CDR3 spans 18 residues. The germline gives CDR1 LGHNA, CDR2 YSLEER. V lost 4 bases to trimming and J lost 2 bases; unmatched junction nucleotides: 13.

This clonotype was counted only a few times. V usage is TRBV5-1 and J usage is TRBJ2-6, with D possibly TRBD1 on 7 matching bases. Germline CDR1 is SGHRS and CDR2 is YFSETQ. This CDR3 spans 20 amino acids. V lost 2 bases, J lost 0 bases, and 21 bases lay in between. CDR3 DNA: TGCGCCAGCAGCTTCTTTGCGGGACAGACTAATTTCTCTGGGGCCAACGTCCTGACTTTC. It codes for CASSFFAGQTNFSGANVLTF.